The present TCR beta chain was sequenced within a study of CD8 T cells in ankylosing spondylitis. General study findings and limits: The clones that were linked to disease were reported to be significantly enriched in matched synovial fluid samples from ankylosing spondylitis patients. In the blood and synovial fluid of reactive arthritis, some motif variants had been previously reported. With a CD8+ phenotype, disease-linked clones were relatively rare in peripheral blood. Made up of roughly 8 highly homologous variants, a TCR beta motif appeared characteristic of ankylosing spondylitis blood.

This clonotype appeared many times. Its antigen is as yet unknown. This CDR3 spans 15 amino acids. Trimming cost V 4 bases and J 4 bases, with 16 bases left between them. The germline gives CDR1 SEHNR, CDR2 FQNEAQ (reference sequence). MiXCR, applied by TCRdb to the 5' RACE reads, yields one record per CDR3 protein. The repertoire holds roughly 230,000 distinct CDR3 sequences, with 10% as singletons. The TCR comes from a male donor with ankylosing spondylitis or in good health (not recorded which). The chain employs TRBV7-9 and TRBJ1-2; D not resolved. The sequencing input was blood, either unsorted or a sorted T cell fraction (not recorded which). The CDR3 loop reads CASSSPGLPIYGYTF. CDR3 in DNA: TGTGCCAGCAGCTCTCCGGGCCTACCAATCTATGGCTACACCTTC. The full variable domain, its missing parts supplied by reference TRBV7-9 and TRBJ1-2, is DTGVSQNPRHKITKRGQNVTFRCDPISEHNRLYWYRQTLGQGPEFLTYFQNEAQLEKSRLLSDRFSAERPKGSFSTLEIQRTEQGDSAMYLCASSSPGLPIYGYTFGSGTRLTVV.